This note documents a single T cell receptor (beta chain) sequence. Its antigen remains unidentified. It has no much larger one-base neighbor in the sample; base qualities were not kept. The sample is drawn from a study of blood T cell repertoires in COVID-19 (dated by TCRdb to about 2020). Regarding the complete study: Samples from collaborators originated in the United States, Italy and Spain and spanned both the acute and convalescent phases of COVID-19. The material from the prospective study consisted of cDNA or gDNA derived from T cells, B-cell-depleted T cells, or PBMCs. Nearly every sample came with metadata listing a de-identified subject ID, COVID-19 status, age in years and sex. Where available, HLA class I and class II types were obtained from metadata supplied by the sample provider rather than from assay-based typing. The samples were drawn from the first 160 participants of the ongoing ImmuneRACE study and from under 1,500 subjects provided by 6 global collaborators. Subjects who had been exposed to COVID-19, were actively infected with it, or had recovered from it provided the deeply sampled blood TCRbeta repertoires that made up the dataset. The repertoires were released in a freely available public database intended as a resource for research on the immune response to SARS-CoV-2. Overall results and qualifications from the work: The quantity of clinical and demographic metadata differed by source and by participant and was supplied without curation.

Compared with germline, V lacks 2 bases and J lacks 15 bases; bases without a gene match: 13. From the cysteine through the phenylalanine, the CDR3 covers 15 amino acids. The kept DNA is CDR3 alone, 45 bases in frame from the first base. CDR1 and CDR2 were assigned from the germline V gene as MNHEY and SVGEGT. Whole blood was collected in K2EDTA tubes by collaborating institutions according to the institutions' own protocols. Collaborator samples were shipped for TCRbeta analysis as frozen whole blood, isolated PBMCs, or DNA extracted from either sample type. TCRbeta CDR3 regions were amplified from genomic DNA using the immunoSEQ Assay, a bias-controlled multiplex PCR. Concerning the study's data processing: Nucleated cell counts per sample were estimated from amplification of reference gene primers within the assay. To quantify the absolute abundance of each unique TCRbeta CDR3 rearrangement, sequence reads were collapsed and filtered. Productive Simpson clonality was computed per sample as the square root of Simpson's diversity index over productive rearrangements. Not all clones reach the TCRdb copy of this immuneACCESS table, which keeps in-frame sequences only. Checked studies attribute under half of the gap to unresolved V genes and leave the rest unexplained. V, J and clone size are those of that table, while D and trimming were read from the DNA. This sample comprises around 76,000 clones, roughly four fifths of them detected only once. The ten biggest clones cover over 25% of the sample.

The receptor was derived from a woman of 80 years or more with active or convalescent COVID-19. The V and J segments used are TRBV6-2 or TRBV6-3 and TRBJ2-4; 10 bases in the middle match TRBD1. Sequencing used peripheral blood. DNA sequence: TGTGCCAGCAGTTACCTGACAGGGGGCGGGGGACGACGGTACTTC. The resulting protein is CASSYLTGGGGRRYF.